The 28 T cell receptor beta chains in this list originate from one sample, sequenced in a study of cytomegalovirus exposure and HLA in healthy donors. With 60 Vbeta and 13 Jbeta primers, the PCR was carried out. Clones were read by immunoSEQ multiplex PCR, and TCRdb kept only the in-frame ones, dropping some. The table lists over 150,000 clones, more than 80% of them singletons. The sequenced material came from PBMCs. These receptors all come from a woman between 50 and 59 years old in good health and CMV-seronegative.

CDR3 nucleotides: TGTGCCAGCTCGGGGGAAGTAAGCTCCTACAATGAGCAGTTCTTC. Protein product: CASSGEVSSYNEQFF. This sequence joins TRBV2 and TRBJ2-1; D may be TRBD2 (6 bases). This CDR3 is built from 15 residues. Deletions cut 8 bases from V and 0 bases from J, with 14 bases between. Germline lookup yields CDR1 SNHLY and CDR2 FYNNEI.

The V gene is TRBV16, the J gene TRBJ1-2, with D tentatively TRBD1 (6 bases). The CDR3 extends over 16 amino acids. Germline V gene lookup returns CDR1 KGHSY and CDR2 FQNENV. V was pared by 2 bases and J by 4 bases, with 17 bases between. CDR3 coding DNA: TGTGCCAGCAGCCAAGCTGGGACAATCTCCAGCTATGGCTACACCTTC. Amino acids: CASSQAGTISSYGYTF.

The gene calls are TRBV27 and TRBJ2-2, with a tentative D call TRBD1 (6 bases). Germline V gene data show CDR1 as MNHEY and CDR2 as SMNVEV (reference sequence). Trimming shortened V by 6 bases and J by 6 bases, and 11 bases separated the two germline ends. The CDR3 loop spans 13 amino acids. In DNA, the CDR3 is TGTGCCAGCAGAGCAGGGGTCGCCGGGGAGCTGTTTTTT. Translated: CASRAGVAGELFF.

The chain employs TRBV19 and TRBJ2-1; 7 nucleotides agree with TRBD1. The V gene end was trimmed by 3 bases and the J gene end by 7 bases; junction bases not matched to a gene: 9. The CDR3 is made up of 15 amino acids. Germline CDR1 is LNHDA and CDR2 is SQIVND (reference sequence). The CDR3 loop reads CASSIQRQGVNEQFF. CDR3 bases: TGTGCCAGTAGTATTCAGAGACAGGGTGTAAATGAGCAGTTCTTC. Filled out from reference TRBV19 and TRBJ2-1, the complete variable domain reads DGGITQSPKYLFRKEGQNVTLSCEQNLNHDAMYWYRQDPGQGLRLIYYSQIVNDFQKGDIAEGYSVSREKKESFPLTVTSAQKNPTAFYLCASSIQRQGVNEQFFGPGTRLTVL.

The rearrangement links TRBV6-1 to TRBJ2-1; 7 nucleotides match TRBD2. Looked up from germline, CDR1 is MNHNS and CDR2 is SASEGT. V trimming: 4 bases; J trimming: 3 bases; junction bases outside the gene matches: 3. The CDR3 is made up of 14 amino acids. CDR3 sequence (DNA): TGTGCCAGCAGTGTTCGGACTAGCTACAATGAGCAGTTCTTC. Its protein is CASSVRTSYNEQFF.

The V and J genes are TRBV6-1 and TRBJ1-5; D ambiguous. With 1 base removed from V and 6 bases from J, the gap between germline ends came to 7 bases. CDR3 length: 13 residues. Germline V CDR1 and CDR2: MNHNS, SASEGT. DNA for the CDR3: TGTGCCAGCAGTGAAGACGGAGGTCAGCCCCAGCATTTT. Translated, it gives CASSEDGGQPQHF.

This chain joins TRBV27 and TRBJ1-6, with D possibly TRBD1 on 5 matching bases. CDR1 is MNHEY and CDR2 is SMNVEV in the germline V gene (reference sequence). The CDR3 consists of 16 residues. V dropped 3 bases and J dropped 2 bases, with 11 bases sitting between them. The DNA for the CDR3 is TGTGCCAGCAGTTTGGGTCAGGGTACCTATAATTCACCCCTCCACTTT. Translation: CASSLGQGTYNSPLHF.

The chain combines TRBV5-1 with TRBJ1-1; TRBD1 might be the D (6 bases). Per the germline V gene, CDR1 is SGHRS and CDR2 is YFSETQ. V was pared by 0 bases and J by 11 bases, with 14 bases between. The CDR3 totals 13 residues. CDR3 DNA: TGCGCCAGCAGCTTGGGGCAGGGGCGGGAGGCTTTCTTT. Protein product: CASSLGQGREAFF.

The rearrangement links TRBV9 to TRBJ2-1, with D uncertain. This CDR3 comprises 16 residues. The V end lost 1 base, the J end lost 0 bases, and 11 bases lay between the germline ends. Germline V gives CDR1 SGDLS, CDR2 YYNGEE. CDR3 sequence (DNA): TGTGCCAGCAGCGTATCAGGTCACCGCTCCTACAATGAGCAGTTCTTC. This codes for CASSVSGHRSYNEQFF. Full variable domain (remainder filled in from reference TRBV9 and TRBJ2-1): DSGVTQTPKHLITATGQRVTLRCSPRSGDLSVYWYQQSLDQGLQFLIQYYNGEERAKGNILERFSAQQFPDLHSELNLSSLELGDSALYFCASSVSGHRSYNEQFFGPGTRLTVL.

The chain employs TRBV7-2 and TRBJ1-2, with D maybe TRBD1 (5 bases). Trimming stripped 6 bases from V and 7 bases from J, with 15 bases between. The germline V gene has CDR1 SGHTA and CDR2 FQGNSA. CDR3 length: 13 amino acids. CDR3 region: CASRSGGRRGYTF. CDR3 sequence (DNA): TGTGCCAGCAGATCGGGGGGTCGGCGTGGCTACACCTTC. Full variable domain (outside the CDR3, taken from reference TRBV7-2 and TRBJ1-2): GAGVSQSPSNKVTEKGKDVELRCDPISGHTALYWYRQSLGQGLEFLIYFQGNSAPDKSGLPSDRFSAERTGGSVSTLTIQRTQQEDSAVYLCASRSGGRRGYTFGSGTRLTVV.

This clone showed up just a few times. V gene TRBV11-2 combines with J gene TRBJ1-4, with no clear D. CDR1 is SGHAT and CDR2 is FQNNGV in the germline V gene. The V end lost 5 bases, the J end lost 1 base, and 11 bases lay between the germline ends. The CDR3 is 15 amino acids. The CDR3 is CASSPGDQTNEKLFF. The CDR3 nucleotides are TGTGCCAGCAGCCCCGGGGATCAAACTAATGAAAAACTGTTTTTT.

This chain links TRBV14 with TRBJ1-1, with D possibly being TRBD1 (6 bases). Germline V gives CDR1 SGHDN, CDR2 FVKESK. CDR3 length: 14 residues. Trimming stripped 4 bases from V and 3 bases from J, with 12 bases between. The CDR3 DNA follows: TGTGCCAGCAGCCCGCGCAGGGGCTACACTGAAGCTTTCTTT. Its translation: CASSPRRGYTEAFF.

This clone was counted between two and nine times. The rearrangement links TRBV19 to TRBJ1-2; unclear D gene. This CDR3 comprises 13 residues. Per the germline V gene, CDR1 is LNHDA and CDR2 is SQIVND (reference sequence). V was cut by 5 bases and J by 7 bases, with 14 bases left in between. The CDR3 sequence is CASSSQVESGYTF. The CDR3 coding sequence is TGTGCCAGTAGTTCCCAGGTCGAGAGTGGCTACACCTTC.

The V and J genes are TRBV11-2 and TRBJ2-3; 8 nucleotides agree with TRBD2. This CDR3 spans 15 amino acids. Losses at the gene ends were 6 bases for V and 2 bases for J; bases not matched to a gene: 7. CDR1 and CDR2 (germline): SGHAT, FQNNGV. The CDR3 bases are TGTGCCAGCAGGGGAGCGGGAGCGTTCACAGATACGCAGTATTTT. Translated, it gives CASRGAGAFTDTQYF.

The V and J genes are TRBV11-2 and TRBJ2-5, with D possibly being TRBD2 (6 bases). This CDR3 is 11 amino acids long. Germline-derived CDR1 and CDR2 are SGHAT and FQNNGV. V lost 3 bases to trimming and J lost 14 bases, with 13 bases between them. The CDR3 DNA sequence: TGTGCCAGCAGCTTGGACTACTCGACCTACTTC. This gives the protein CASSLDYSTYF. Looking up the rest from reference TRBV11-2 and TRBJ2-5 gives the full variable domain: EAGVAQSPRYKIIEKRQSVAFWCNPISGHATLYWYQQILGQGPKLLIQFQNNGVVDDSQLPKDRFSAERLKGVDSTLKIQPAKLEDSAVYLCASSLDYSTYFGPGTRLLVL.

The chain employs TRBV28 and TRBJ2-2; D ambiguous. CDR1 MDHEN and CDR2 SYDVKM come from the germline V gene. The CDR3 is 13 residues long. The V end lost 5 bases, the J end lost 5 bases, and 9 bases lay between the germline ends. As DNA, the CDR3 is TGTGCCAGCAGTAGCCTCTCGACCGGGGAGCTGTTTTTT. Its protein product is CASSSLSTGELFF.

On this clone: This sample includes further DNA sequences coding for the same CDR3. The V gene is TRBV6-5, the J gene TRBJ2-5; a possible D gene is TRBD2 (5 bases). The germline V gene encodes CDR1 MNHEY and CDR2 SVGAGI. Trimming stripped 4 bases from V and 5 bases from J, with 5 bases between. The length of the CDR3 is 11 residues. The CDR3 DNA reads TGTGCCAGCAGTTCGGGGGAGACCCAGTACTTC. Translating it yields CASSSGETQYF.

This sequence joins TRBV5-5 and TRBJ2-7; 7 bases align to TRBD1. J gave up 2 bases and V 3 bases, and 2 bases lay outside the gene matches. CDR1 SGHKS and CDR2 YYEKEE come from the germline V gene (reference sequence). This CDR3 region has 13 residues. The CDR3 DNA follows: TGTGCCAGCAGCTCCGGGACAGCCTACGAGCAGTACTTC. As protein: CASSSGTAYEQYF. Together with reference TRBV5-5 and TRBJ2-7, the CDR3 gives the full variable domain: DAGVTQSPTHLIKTRGQQVTLRCSPISGHKSVSWYQQVLGQGPQFIFQYYEKEERGRGNFPDRFSARQFPNYSSELNVNALLLGDSALYLCASSSGTAYEQYFGPGTRLTVT.

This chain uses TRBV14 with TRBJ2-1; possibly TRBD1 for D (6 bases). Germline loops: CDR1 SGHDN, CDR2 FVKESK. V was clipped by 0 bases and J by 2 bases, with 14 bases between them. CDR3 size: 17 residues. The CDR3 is CASSQDWAGAPYNEQFF. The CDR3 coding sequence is TGTGCCAGCAGCCAAGATTGGGCAGGGGCCCCCTACAATGAGCAGTTCTTC.

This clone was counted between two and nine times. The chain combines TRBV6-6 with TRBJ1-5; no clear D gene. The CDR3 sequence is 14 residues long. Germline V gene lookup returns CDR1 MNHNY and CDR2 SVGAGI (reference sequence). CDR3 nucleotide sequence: TGTGCATCCCTGGGTGGGCTTGGCAATCAGCCCCAGCATTTT. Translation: CASLGGLGNQPQHF.

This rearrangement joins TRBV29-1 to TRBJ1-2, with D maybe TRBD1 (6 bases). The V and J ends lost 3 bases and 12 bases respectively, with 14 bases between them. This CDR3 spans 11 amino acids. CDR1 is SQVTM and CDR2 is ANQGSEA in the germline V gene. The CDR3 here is CSVDFWGRHTF. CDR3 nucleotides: TGCAGCGTTGATTTCTGGGGGCGCCACACCTTC.

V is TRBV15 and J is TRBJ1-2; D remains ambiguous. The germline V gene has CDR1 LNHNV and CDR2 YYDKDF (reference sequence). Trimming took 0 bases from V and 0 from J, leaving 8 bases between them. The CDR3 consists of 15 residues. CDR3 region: CATSRDFTANYGYTF. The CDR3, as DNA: TGTGCCACCAGCAGAGATTTTACAGCTAACTATGGCTACACCTTC.

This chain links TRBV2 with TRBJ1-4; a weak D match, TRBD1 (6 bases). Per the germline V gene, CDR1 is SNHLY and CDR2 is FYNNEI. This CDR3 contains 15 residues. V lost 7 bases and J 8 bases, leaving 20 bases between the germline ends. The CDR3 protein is CASINRAGFAEKLFF. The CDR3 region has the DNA TGTGCCAGCATCAACAGGGCGGGTTTCGCGGAAAAACTGTTTTTT.

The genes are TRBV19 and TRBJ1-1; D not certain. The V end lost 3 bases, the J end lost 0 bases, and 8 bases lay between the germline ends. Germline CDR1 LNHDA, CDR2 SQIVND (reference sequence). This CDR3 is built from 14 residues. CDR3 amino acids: CASSMAGLNTEAFF. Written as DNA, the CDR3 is TGTGCCAGTAGTATGGCGGGATTGAACACTGAAGCTTTCTTT.

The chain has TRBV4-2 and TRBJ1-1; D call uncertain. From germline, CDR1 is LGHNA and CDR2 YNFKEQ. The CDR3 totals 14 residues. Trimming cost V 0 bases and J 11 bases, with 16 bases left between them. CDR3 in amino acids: CASSQDVTTSPAFF. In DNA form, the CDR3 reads TGTGCCAGCAGCCAAGATGTTACCACATCGCCGGCTTTCTTT.

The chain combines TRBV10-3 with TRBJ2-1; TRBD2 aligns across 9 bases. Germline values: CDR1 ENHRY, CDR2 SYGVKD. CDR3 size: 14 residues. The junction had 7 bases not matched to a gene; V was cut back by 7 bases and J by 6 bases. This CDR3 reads CAIKAGGAANEQFF. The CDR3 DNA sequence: TGTGCCATCAAGGCGGGGGGGGCAGCCAATGAGCAGTTCTTC.

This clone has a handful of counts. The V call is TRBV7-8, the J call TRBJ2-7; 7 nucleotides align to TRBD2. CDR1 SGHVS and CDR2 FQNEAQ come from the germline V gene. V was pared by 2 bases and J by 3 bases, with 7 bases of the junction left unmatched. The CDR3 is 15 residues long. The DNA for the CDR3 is TGTGCCAGCAGCTTAAGGCGGGAGCCAGTCTACGAGCAGTACTTC. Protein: CASSLRREPVYEQYF.

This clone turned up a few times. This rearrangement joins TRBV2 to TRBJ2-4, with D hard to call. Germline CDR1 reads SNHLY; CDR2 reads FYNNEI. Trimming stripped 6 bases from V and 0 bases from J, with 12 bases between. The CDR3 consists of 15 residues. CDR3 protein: CASRFESLAKNIQYF. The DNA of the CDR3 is TGTGCCAGCAGATTCGAATCACTAGCCAAAAACATTCAGTACTTC.